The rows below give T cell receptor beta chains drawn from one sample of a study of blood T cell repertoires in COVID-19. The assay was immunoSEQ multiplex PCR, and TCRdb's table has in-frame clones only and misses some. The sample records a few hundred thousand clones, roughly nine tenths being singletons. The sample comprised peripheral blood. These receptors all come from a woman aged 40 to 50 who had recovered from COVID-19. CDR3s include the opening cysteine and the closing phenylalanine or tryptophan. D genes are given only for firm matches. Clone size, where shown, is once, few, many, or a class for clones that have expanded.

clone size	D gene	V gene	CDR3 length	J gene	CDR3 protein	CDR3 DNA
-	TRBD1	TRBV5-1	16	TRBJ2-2	CASSLPGQGGTGELFF	TGCGCCAGCAGCCTCCCCGGACAGGGGGGCACCGGGGAGCTGTTTTTT
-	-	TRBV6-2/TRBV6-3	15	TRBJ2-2	CASSSSPLAIWELFF	TGTGCCAGCAGTTCGTCGCCCCTAGCGATCTGGGAGCTGTTTTTT
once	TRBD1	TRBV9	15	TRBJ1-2	CASSDQGGQEGGYTF	TGTGCCAGCAGCGACCAGGGGGGACAGGAAGGTGGCTACACCTTC
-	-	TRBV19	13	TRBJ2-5	CASTSGSRETQYF	TGTGCCAGTACATCCGGGTCCCGGGAGACCCAGTACTTC
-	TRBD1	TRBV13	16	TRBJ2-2	CASSLEGQGNTGELFF	TGTGCCAGCAGCTTAGAGGGACAGGGGAACACCGGGGAGCTGTTTTTT
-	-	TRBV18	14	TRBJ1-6	CASSPPSVDSPLHF	TGTGCCAGCTCACCCCCTTCCGTCGATTCACCCCTCCACTTT
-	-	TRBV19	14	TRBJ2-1	CASNFRSSYNEQFF	TGTGCCAGTAATTTCCGGAGCTCCTACAATGAGCAGTTCTTC
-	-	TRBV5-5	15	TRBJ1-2	CASSFSVVGLDGYTF	TGTGCCAGCAGCTTTTCCGTTGTGGGACTCGATGGCTACACCTTC
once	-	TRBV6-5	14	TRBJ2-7	CASGTGSRNYEQYF	TGTGCCAGCGGCACCGGGTCCCGCAACTACGAGCAGTACTTC
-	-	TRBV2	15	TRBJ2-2	CASKDGSGNTGELFF	TGTGCCAGCAAGGACGGGAGTGGGAACACCGGGGAGCTGTTTTTT
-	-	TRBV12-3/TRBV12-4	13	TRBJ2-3	CASRIQGRDTQYF	TGTGCCAGCAGGATACAGGGAAGAGATACGCAGTATTTT
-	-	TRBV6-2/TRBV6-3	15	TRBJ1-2	CASSNTRDTDYGYTF	TGTGCCAGCAGTAATACAAGGGACACCGACTATGGCTACACCTTC
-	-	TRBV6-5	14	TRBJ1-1	CASSFGQSNTEAFF	TGTGCCAGCAGCTTCGGACAGTCGAACACTGAAGCTTTCTTT
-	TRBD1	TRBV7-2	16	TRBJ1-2	CASSLNPGGPGSGYTF	TGTGCCAGCAGCTTAAATCCAGGGGGCCCGGGGAGTGGCTACACCTTC
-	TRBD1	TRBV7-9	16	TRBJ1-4	CASSLGMGQDNEKLFF	TGTGCCAGCAGCTTAGGAATGGGACAGGATAATGAAAAACTGTTTTTT
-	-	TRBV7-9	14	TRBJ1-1	CASSSGEWRTEAFF	TGTGCCAGCAGCTCAGGGGAGTGGCGAACTGAAGCTTTCTTT
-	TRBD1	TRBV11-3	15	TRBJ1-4	CASSWGTATNEKLFF	TGTGCCAGCAGCTGGGGGACAGCAACTAATGAAAAACTGTTTTTT
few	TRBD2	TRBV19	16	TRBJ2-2	CASSPLAGVGTGELFF	TGTGCCAGTAGTCCTTTAGCGGGAGTGGGTACCGGGGAGCTGTTTTTT
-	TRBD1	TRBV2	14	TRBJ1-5	CASSEGQGVQPQHF	TGTGCCAGCAGTGAAGGACAGGGGGTTCAGCCCCAGCATTTT
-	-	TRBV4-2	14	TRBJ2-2	CASSQDRSAGELFF	TGTGCCAGCAGCCAAGATCGGTCGGCCGGGGAGCTGTTTTTT
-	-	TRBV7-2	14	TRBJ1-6	CASSFSTDNSPLHF	TGTGCCAGCAGCTTTTCCACGGATAATTCACCCCTCCACTTT
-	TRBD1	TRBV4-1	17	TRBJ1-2	CASSQESWTGRVDGYTF	TGCGCCAGCAGCCAAGAGTCTTGGACAGGGCGGGTTGATGGCTACACCTTC
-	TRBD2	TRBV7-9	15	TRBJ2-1	CASSLALAEYNEQFF	TGTGCCAGCAGCTTAGCACTAGCGGAATACAATGAGCAGTTCTTC
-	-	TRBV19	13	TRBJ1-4	CASSDGGHEKLFF	TGTGCCAGTAGCGACGGGGGTCATGAAAAACTGTTTTTT
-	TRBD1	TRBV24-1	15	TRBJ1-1	CATRMTGTGAPEAFF	TGTGCCACCAGGATGACCGGGACAGGGGCCCCTGAAGCTTTCTTT
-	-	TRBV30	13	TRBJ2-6	CAWQVSGANVLTF	TGTGCCTGGCAGGTATCTGGGGCCAACGTCCTGACTTTC
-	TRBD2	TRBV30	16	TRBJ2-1	CAWSVIGTSGSNEQFF	TGTGCCTGGAGTGTAATCGGGACTAGCGGGAGTAATGAGCAGTTCTTC
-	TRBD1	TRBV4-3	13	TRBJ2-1	CASSQDRERKQFF	TGCGCCAGCAGCCAGGACAGGGAGAGGAAGCAGTTCTTC
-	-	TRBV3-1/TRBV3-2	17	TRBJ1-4	CASSLPKGGVGGEKLFF	TGTGCCAGCAGCCTCCCCAAGGGCGGGGTTGGAGGTGAAAAACTGTTTTTT
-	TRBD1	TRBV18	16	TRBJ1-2	CASSSWPGQVGYGYTF	TGTGCCAGCTCATCATGGCCCGGACAGGTGGGCTATGGCTACACCTTC
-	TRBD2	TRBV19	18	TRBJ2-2	CASSRRLAGGGNTGELFF	TGTGCCAGTAGCCGTCGGTTAGCGGGAGGTGGGAACACCGGGGAGCTGTTTTTT
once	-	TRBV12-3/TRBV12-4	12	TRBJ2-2	CASTGLDGELFF	TGTGCCAGCACCGGACTGGACGGGGAGCTGTTTTTT
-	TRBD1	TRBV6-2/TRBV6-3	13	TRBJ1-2	CASSYSTGGGYTF	TGTGCCAGCAGTTACTCGACAGGGGGTGGCTACACCTTC
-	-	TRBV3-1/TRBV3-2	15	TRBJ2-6	CASRLISSGANVLTF	TGTGCCAGCAGACTTATAAGCTCTGGGGCCAACGTCCTGACTTTC
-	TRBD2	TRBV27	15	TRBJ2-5	CASSPGLAGQETQYF	TGTGCCAGCAGCCCCGGGCTAGCGGGGCAAGAGACCCAGTACTTC